Each of the 25 T cell receptor beta chains below was sequenced from the same sample in a study of follicular helper T cells after annual influenza vaccination. The assay was immunoSEQ multiplex PCR, and TCRdb's table has in-frame clones only and misses some. This table has about 10,000 clones, less than 80% appearing once. Sequencing used CXCR5- memory CD4+ T cells sorted from blood, obtained 6 weeks after influenza vaccination. These TCRs come from an adult who received the influenza vaccine.

The chain has TRBV7-3 and TRBJ2-1, with 10 bases lining up with TRBD1. The germline gives CDR1 SGHTA, CDR2 FQGTGA. Germline trimming cut 1 base from V and 7 bases from J; bases unmatched to any gene: 4. The CDR3 totals 15 residues. The DNA of the CDR3 is TGTGCCAGCAGCTTAATGGGACAGGGGATAAATGAGCAGTTCTTC. It encodes CASSLMGQGINEQFF.

This rearrangement joins TRBV6-6 to TRBJ1-3, with D maybe TRBD1 (5 bases). Germline V gives CDR1 MNHNY, CDR2 SVGAGI (reference sequence). Trimming left V 7 bases short and J 0 bases short, with 10 bases between. The CDR3 has 14 residues. CDR3 amino acids: CASKGTASGNTIYF. The CDR3 region has the DNA TGTGCCAGCAAGGGGACGGCCTCTGGAAACACCATATATTTT.

This sequence joins TRBV27 and TRBJ2-2; D not certain. Per the germline V gene, CDR1 is MNHEY and CDR2 is SMNVEV (reference sequence). Trimming removed 7 bases from V and 7 bases from J, with 13 bases in between. The CDR3 covers 13 residues. CDR3 residues: CASKSTWSGELFF. CDR3 sequence (DNA): TGTGCCAGCAAGTCTACCTGGAGCGGGGAGCTGTTTTTT.

The rearrangement joins TRBV19 to TRBJ1-2, with TRBD1 as a possible D gene (5 bases). Germline assignment: CDR1 LNHDA and CDR2 SQIVND (reference sequence). The ends were cut back, 4 bases at V and 4 bases at J, with 16 bases in the middle. The CDR3 sequence is 15 residues long. The CDR3 bases are TGTGCCAGTAGTACTTACACGGGACTCCGCTATGGCTACACCTTC. Its protein is CASSTYTGLRYGYTF.

This chain joins TRBV10-3 and TRBJ1-4; perhaps TRBD1 as D (5 bases). The ends were cut back, 6 bases at V and 4 bases at J, with 15 bases in the middle. This CDR3 is built from 15 residues. Germline CDR1 reads ENHRY; CDR2 reads SYGVKD. CDR3 DNA sequence: TGTGCCATCAGGAAAACAGGCGCTCTTAATGAAAAACTGTTTTTT. Protein product: CAIRKTGALNEKLFF.

This clone was detected only a few times. V usage is TRBV4-1 and J usage is TRBJ1-5; D perhaps matches TRBD1 (5 bases). The CDR3 runs 17 residues. Trimming shortened V by 2 bases and J by 3 bases, and 17 bases separated the two germline ends. Germline loops: CDR1 MGHRA, CDR2 YSYEKL. Written as DNA, the CDR3 is TGCGCCAGCAGCCAATCTAGCGGGGGGAGGATCAATCAGCCCCAGCATTTT. Translating gives CASSQSSGGRINQPQHF.

This clone was detected a few times. This chain joins TRBV6-5 and TRBJ2-7, with D perhaps given as TRBD1 or TRBD2 (6 bases each). Trimming took off 5 bases at V and 5 bases at J, with 10 bases between the two ends. Germline-derived CDR1 and CDR2 are MNHEY and SVGAGI. This CDR3 has 12 residues. The CDR3 DNA sequence: TGTGCCAGCAGTGGGGGGCCCCACGAGCAGTACTTC. It encodes CASSGGPHEQYF.

This chain joins TRBV10-3 and TRBJ1-5; 7 positions agree with TRBD1. V dropped 2 bases and J dropped 2; count of bases not matched to a gene: 9. CDR3 size: 17 residues. CDR1 and CDR2 from the germline V gene are ENHRY and SYGVKD. This chain's CDR3 is CAISENRQGLGNQPQHF. CDR3 in DNA: TGTGCCATCAGTGAGAATAGACAGGGTTTAGGCAATCAGCCCCAGCATTTT.

This chain connects TRBV4-3 to TRBJ2-5, with TRBD1 matching over 8 bases. Germline trimming cut 1 base from V and 4 bases from J; bases unmatched to any gene: 2. CDR1 LGHNA and CDR2 YSLEER come from the germline V gene. The length of the CDR3 is 14 residues. CDR3 sequence reads: CASSQATGGETQYF. CDR3 nucleotides: TGCGCCAGCAGCCAAGCAACAGGGGGAGAGACCCAGTACTTC.

This rearrangement joins TRBV11-2 to TRBJ2-7, with TRBD1 matching over 8 bases. CDR3 length: 15 amino acids. The V gene end was trimmed by 1 base and the J gene end by 4 bases; junction bases not matched to a gene: 6. Germline CDR1 reads SGHAT; CDR2 reads FQNNGV. CDR3: CASSLGQGALYEQYF. The CDR3 DNA reads as TGTGCCAGCAGCTTAGGGCAGGGGGCTCTATACGAGCAGTACTTC.

This chain joins TRBV5-1 and TRBJ1-2; no definite D call. The CDR3 extends over 13 amino acids. CDR1 and CDR2 from the germline V gene are SGHRS and YFSETQ. Trimming removed 1 base at V and 2 bases at J, with 6 bases between. Here the CDR3 DNA reads TGCGCCAGCAGCTTGAGTCCAAACTATGGCTACACCTTC. Translating it yields CASSLSPNYGYTF.

This clone is a singleton in its sample. The CDR3 is CASKRPDRAYGYTF. CDR3 coding DNA: TGTGCCAGTAAACGTCCCGACAGGGCCTATGGCTACACCTTC. The V and J genes are TRBV19 and TRBJ1-2; 7 positions agree with TRBD1. Per germline, CDR1 LNHDA and CDR2 SQIVND (reference sequence). V was pared by 7 bases and J by 4 bases, with 9 bases of the junction left unmatched. The CDR3 is 14 amino acids.

The chain links TRBV6-1 to TRBJ1-2; D gene ambiguous. The V end was cut by 5 bases, the J end by 0 bases, with 13 bases between. Germline V gene lookup returns CDR1 MNHNS and CDR2 SASEGT. The length of the CDR3 is 15 residues. CDR3 bases: TGTGCCAGCAGTCCCACGGAGGGATCTAACTATGGCTACACCTTC. Translating gives CASSPTEGSNYGYTF.

CDR3 sequence: CASSESDRPSGNTIYF. Here the CDR3 DNA reads TGCGCCAGCAGTGAGTCCGACAGACCCTCTGGAAACACCATATATTTT. This chain links TRBV10-1 with TRBJ1-3; a weak D match, TRBD1 (5 bases). The CDR3 contains 16 residues. Germline V lookup: CDR1 WNHNN, CDR2 SYGVQD (reference sequence). V was shortened by 0 bases and J by 0 bases, with 9 bases between the two germline ends.

This rearrangement joins TRBV13 to TRBJ1-6; the D gene is possibly TRBD1 (6 bases). The CDR3 runs 13 residues. V dropped 2 bases and J dropped 10 bases, with 9 bases sitting between them. In germline, CDR1 is PRHDT, CDR2 FYEKMQ (reference sequence). For the CDR3, the DNA is TGTGCCAGCAGCTTAAGGGGGAACTCACCCCTCCACTTT. Its protein product is CASSLRGNSPLHF. The full variable domain, completed using reference TRBV13 and TRBJ1-6, is AAGVIQSPRHLIKEKRETATLKCYPIPRHDTVYWYQQGPGQDPQFLISFYEKMQSDKGSIPDRFSAQQFSDYHSELNMSSLELGDSALYFCASSLRGNSPLHFGNGTRLTVT.

The genes are TRBV6-1 and TRBJ2-2; TRBD1 matches 10 bases. CDR3 length: 14 amino acids. Losses at the gene ends were 9 bases for V and 9 bases for J; bases not matched to a gene: 10. CDR1 is MNHNS and CDR2 is SASEGT in the germline V gene. The CDR3 DNA sequence: TGTGCCAGTACTCCGGGACAGGGGAGCAGGGAGCTGTTTTTT. Amino acid sequence: CASTPGQGSRELFF.

This chain links TRBV13 with TRBJ2-3, with TRBD1 matching over 8 bases. The length of the CDR3 is 16 residues. The trim removed 1 base at V and 3 bases at J, leaving 6 bases unmatched. Germline V CDR1 and CDR2: PRHDT, FYEKMQ (reference sequence). This chain's CDR3 is CASSLVAGGRTDTQYF. CDR3 nucleotides: TGTGCCAGCAGCTTAGTAGCAGGGGGCAGAACAGATACGCAGTATTTT.

The chain combines TRBV19 with TRBJ1-4; 8 nucleotides agree with TRBD1. There are 14 residues in the CDR3. In germline, CDR1 is LNHDA, CDR2 SQIVND (reference sequence). The V gene end was trimmed by 7 bases and the J gene end by 4 bases; junction bases not matched to a gene: 5. The CDR3 region is CASTDRGGNEKLFF. Written as DNA, the CDR3 is TGTGCCAGTACCGACAGGGGTGGTAATGAAAAACTGTTTTTT.

Of note for this clone: At one end the junction does not follow the germline gene, possibly because of a read error. V usage is TRBV18 and J usage is TRBJ1-1; the D is unclear. Per germline, CDR1 KGHSH and CDR2 LQKENI. This CDR3 is built from 13 residues. The CDR3: CASSPRTNTEVFF. CDR3 DNA sequence: TGTGCCAGCTCACCCAGGACGAACACTGAAGTTTTCTTT.

This chain joins TRBV11-2 and TRBJ2-7; 7 bases line up with TRBD1. Germline V gene data show CDR1 as SGHAT and CDR2 as FQNNGV. CDR3 length equals 14 residues. Trimming at V came to 4 bases and at J to 2 bases, leaving 5 bases not matched to a gene. CDR3 sequence: CASSSGQKAYEQYF. Here the CDR3 DNA reads TGTGCCAGCAGCTCGGGACAGAAAGCCTACGAGCAGTACTTC. Drawing the rest from reference TRBV11-2 and TRBJ2-7, the complete variable domain is EAGVAQSPRYKIIEKRQSVAFWCNPISGHATLYWYQQILGQGPKLLIQFQNNGVVDDSQLPKDRFSAERLKGVDSTLKIQPAKLEDSAVYLCASSSGQKAYEQYFGPGTRLTVT.

V usage is TRBV5-1 and J usage is TRBJ2-3, with D tentatively TRBD1 (5 bases). This CDR3 contains 14 residues. Trimming pared 9 bases from V and 2 bases from J, leaving 16 bases between. Germline loops: CDR1 SGHRS, CDR2 YFSETQ. CDR3 residues: CATRQTPATDTQYF. The CDR3 coding sequence is TGCGCCACACGACAGACACCAGCCACAGATACGCAGTATTTT. The entire variable domain, with the rest obtained from reference TRBV5-1 and TRBJ2-3, is as follows: KAGVTQTPRYLIKTRGQQVTLSCSPISGHRSVSWYQQTPGQGLQFLFEYFSETQRNKGNFPGRFSGRQFSNSRSEMNVSTLELGDSALYLCATRQTPATDTQYFGPGTRLTVL.

This clone occurred once. The gene calls are TRBV27 and TRBJ2-7; D not resolved. V lost 3 bases and J lost 1, with 16 bases in between. Germline V CDR1 and CDR2: MNHEY, SMNVEV (reference sequence). There are 16 residues in the CDR3. The CDR3, as DNA: TGTGCCAGCAGTTTCCTCATGGCCGCTGGGTCCTACGAGCAGTACTTC. It translates to CASSFLMAAGSYEQYF.

The rearrangement joins TRBV19 to TRBJ2-1; 11 bases match TRBD2. V lost 8 bases and J lost 3; bases outside the gene matches: 6. The CDR3 contains 15 residues. Looked up from germline, CDR1 is LNHDA and CDR2 is SQIVND (reference sequence). CDR3 nucleotide sequence: TGTGCCAGTGGCCCACTAGCGGGGGTCTACAATGAGCAGTTCTTC. The encoded protein is CASGPLAGVYNEQFF.

This clone was counted only a few times. The rearrangement links TRBV4-3 to TRBJ1-2, with unresolved D. Germline V gives CDR1 LGHNA, CDR2 YSLEER. Trimming stripped 1 base from V and 2 bases from J, with 11 bases between. The CDR3 covers 15 residues. The CDR3 DNA is TGCGCCAGCAGCCAAGGGGGAGGGATGAACTATGGCTACACCTTC. Amino acid sequence: CASSQGGGMNYGYTF.

V and J are TRBV9 and TRBJ1-1; 8 bases agree with TRBD1. CDR3 size: 15 residues. V was pared by 3 bases and J by 3 bases, with 7 bases of the junction left unmatched. CDR1 is SGDLS, CDR2 YYNGEE, per germline. The CDR3 protein is CASSDLTGVDTEAFF. The CDR3 DNA is TGTGCCAGCAGCGATCTGACAGGGGTGGACACTGAAGCTTTCTTT.